The rows below give T cell receptor beta chains drawn from one sample of a study of beta chain features in type 1 diabetes. Libraries were prepared by immunoSEQ multiplex PCR; TCRdb keeps only in-frame clonotypes and omits some of them. The table includes 150,000 to 200,000 clones, roughly 9% detected once. The sample consisted of central memory CD4+ T cells from blood. These receptors all stem from a young woman in good health. Both conserved end residues are part of each CDR3. The D gene is left open where the match is weak. Some rows mark clone size as missing; the rest say once, few, many or name a class of expanded clone.

J gene | D gene | clone size | V gene | CDR3 DNA | CDR3 protein
TRBJ2-3 | TRBD2 | many | TRBV9 | TGTGCCAGCAGCGTAAAGGGGACTAGCGGGTTGAGGACAGATACGCAGTATTTT | CASSVKGTSGLRTDTQYF
TRBJ2-5 | TRBD2 | - | TRBV4-3 | TGCGCCAGCAGCCAAGATGGGACTAGCGGCCGAGAGACCCAGTACTTC | CASSQDGTSGRETQYF
TRBJ1-2 | - | few | TRBV5-8 | TGTGCCAGCAGCGCATCAGGGGTCCCCTATGGCTACACCTTC | CASSASGVPYGYTF
TRBJ1-2 | - | - | TRBV4-1 | TGCGCCAGCAGCCCCAGGGGTGATGGCTACACCTTC | CASSPRGDGYTF
TRBJ2-1 | - | - | TRBV4-1 | TGCGCCAGCAGCCCCATTCGTACATGGGAGATGTCCTACAATGAGCAGTTCTTC | CASSPIRTWEMSYNEQFF
TRBJ1-3 | - | few | TRBV27 | TGTGCCAGCAGTTTACACGGCTCTGGAAACACCATATATTTT | CASSLHGSGNTIYF
TRBJ2-1 | TRBD2 | - | TRBV5-4 | TGTGCCAGCAGCTTAGCGGGGGGCCTTAGCTCCTACAATGAGCAGTTCTTC | CASSLAGGLSSYNEQFF
TRBJ2-1 | TRBD2 | - | TRBV5-1 | TGCGCCAGCAGCTTGGCCCCGGCGGGGGAGATATACAATGAGCAGTTCTTC | CASSLAPAGEIYNEQFF
TRBJ2-1 | - | few | TRBV30 | TGTGCCTGGAGCGACAGTTCCCGGTCTCAGTTCTTC | CAWSDSSRSQFF
TRBJ1-2 | TRBD1 | - | TRBV5-1 | TGCGCCAGCAGCTTGGCCGACAGGGCTAGTGGCTACACCTTC | CASSLADRASGYTF
TRBJ2-1 | - | many | TRBV5-1 | TGCGCCAGCAGCTTGAGGGCAGCGGACAATGAGCAGTTCTTC | CASSLRAADNEQFF
TRBJ1-2 | - | few | TRBV30 | TGTGCCGGCTCAGGGGATTTTCGCTACACCTTC | CAGSGDFRYTF
TRBJ2-2 | TRBD1 | few | TRBV9 | TGTGCCAGCAGCCCCCAGCAGGGGGCAAACACCGGGGAGCTGTTTTTT | CASSPQQGANTGELFF
TRBJ2-7 | - | few | TRBV2 | TGTGCCAGCAGTGAATTAGGGTTGCGGGGTAGGTACGAGCAGTACTTC | CASSELGLRGRYEQYF
TRBJ2-5 | - | - | TRBV30 | TGTGCCTGGAGTGTACCCACAGGGTACCAAGAGACCCAGTACTTC | CAWSVPTGYQETQYF
TRBJ2-5 | TRBD2 | - | TRBV2 | TGTGCCAGCAGGACTAGCGGGAGCTATGGGACCCAGTACTTC | CASRTSGSYGTQYF
TRBJ1-4 | - | - | TRBV14 | TGTGCCAGCAGCCAAGATCACTCAACTAATGAAAAACTGTTTTTT | CASSQDHSTNEKLFF
TRBJ1-2 | TRBD1 | many | TRBV14 | TGTGCCAGCAGCCAAGATTCCAGGGGGCTTGGCTACACCTTC | CASSQDSRGLGYTF
TRBJ1-1 | - | - | TRBV7-8 | TGTGCCAGCAGCGCGAGGACAGTTGATACTGAAGCTTTCTTT | CASSARTVDTEAFF
TRBJ2-7 | TRBD2 | once | TRBV7-2 | TGTGCCAGCAGCCCTTTAGGACTAGGCGAGCAGTACTTC | CASSPLGLGEQYF
TRBJ2-7 | TRBD1 | - | TRBV27 | TGTGCCAGCAGTTCCGCGGACAGGGATTACGAGCAGTACTTC | CASSSADRDYEQYF
TRBJ1-3 | - | few | TRBV29-1 | TGCAGCGTTGAAGAGGGGGCGGTCGGAAACACCATATATTTT | CSVEEGAVGNTIYF
TRBJ2-2 | TRBD1 | - | TRBV5-4 | TGTGCCAGCAGCTTGGGGGGACAGAATCGGGAGCTGTTTTTT | CASSLGGQNRELFF
TRBJ2-2 | TRBD1 | - | TRBV6-1 | TGTGCCTGTGAGACAGGGGACACCGGGGAGCTGTTTTTT | CACETGDTGELFF
TRBJ2-1 | TRBD2 | few | TRBV2 | TGTGCCAGCAGTGAAGGACTAGCGGGAGCTAGGCAGTTCTTC | CASSEGLAGARQFF
TRBJ2-7 | TRBD2 | few | TRBV2 | TGTGCCACCCTCCCCCGACTAGCGGGCGAGCAGTACTTC | CATLPRLAGEQYF
TRBJ2-1 | - | - | TRBV11-2 | TGTGCCAGCAGCTACCGGGACTTGGATCACTTGGAGCAGTTCTTC | CASSYRDLDHLEQFF
TRBJ2-5 | TRBD2 | few | TRBV6-1 | TGTGCCAGCAGTGAATTCGGTAGCGGGAGCGAGACCCAGTACTTC | CASSEFGSGSETQYF
TRBJ2-1 | TRBD1 | medium-sized | TRBV6-6 | TGTGCCAGCACCTCTCGGGACAGGGGAGTAAATGAGCAGTTCTTC | CASTSRDRGVNEQFF
TRBJ1-5 | TRBD1 | few | TRBV5-1 | TGCGCCAGCAGCCTGCAGGGGGCGGATGGTCAGCCCCAGCATTTT | CASSLQGADGQPQHF
TRBJ1-3 | - | - | TRBV5-1 | TGCGCCAGCAGCTTGGGCCGAGTCTCTGGAAACACCATATATTTT | CASSLGRVSGNTIYF
TRBJ1-1 | TRBD1 | few | TRBV7-9 | TGTGCCAGCAGCCCGGGACAGGGGAAAGCTTTCTTT | CASSPGQGKAFF
TRBJ1-4 | TRBD1 | few | TRBV30 | TGTGCCTGGAGCCCTGGACAGGGTAATGAAAAACTGTTTTTT | CAWSPGQGNEKLFF
TRBJ1-1 | - | few | TRBV7-9 | TGTGCCAGCAGCGACAGGTCGAACACTGAAGCTTTCTTT | CASSDRSNTEAFF
TRBJ1-4 | TRBD1 | - | TRBV5-1 | TGCGCCAGCAGCTTCGGGACAGGGTATAATGAAAAACTGTTTTTT | CASSFGTGYNEKLFF
TRBJ2-7 | TRBD2 | - | TRBV7-2 | TGTGCCAGCAGCCCCAGCGGGGAGCGGGGCTTATTAGAGCAGTACTTC | CASSPSGERGLLEQYF
TRBJ2-5 | - | few | TRBV29-1 | TGCAGCGTTGAAGTTGCGGCCCAGACCCAGTACTTC | CSVEVAAQTQYF
TRBJ1-4 | - | - | TRBV5-1 | TGCGCCAGCAGCACCCTAGGACAGCCTAATGAAAAACTGTTTTTT | CASSTLGQPNEKLFF
TRBJ1-6 | - | - | TRBV6-5 | TGTGCCAGCAGTTCCTTCACGGATTCACCCCTCCACTTT | CASSSFTDSPLHF
TRBJ2-1 | TRBD2 | - | TRBV18 | TGTGCCAGCTCGGCCGCGGGAGGAAACAATGAGCAGTTCTTC | CASSAAGGNNEQFF
TRBJ2-1 | - | few | TRBV7-3 | TGTGCCAGCAGCTTGAACGGGGGGCCCAGGAATGAGCAGTTCTTC | CASSLNGGPRNEQFF
TRBJ2-1 | TRBD2 | few | TRBV2 | TGTGCCAGCAGTTCCCCTCTAGTGAGCGGGGGGCGGAATGAGCAGTTCTTC | CASSSPLVSGGRNEQFF
TRBJ2-7 | - | - | TRBV19 | TGTGCCAGTAGTATTTTCCCAGGGATGAACGAGCAGTACTTC | CASSIFPGMNEQYF
TRBJ2-1 | TRBD1 | few | TRBV7-6 | TGTGCCAGCAGCTCCGGAACGGGACAGGGGGCTGATGAGCAGTTCTTC | CASSSGTGQGADEQFF
TRBJ2-2 | TRBD2 | few | TRBV7-2 | TGTGCCAGCGCGGGACTAGCCGGCACCGGGGAGCTGTTTTTT | CASAGLAGTGELFF
TRBJ2-3 | - | few | TRBV5-1 | TGCGCCAGCAGCTTTCAGCTAGCGCAGTATTTT | CASSFQLAQYF
TRBJ2-7 | TRBD2 | - | TRBV18 | TGTGCCAGCTCACCAGGGACTAGCGGAGGGGGCTCCTACGAGCAGTACTTC | CASSPGTSGGGSYEQYF
TRBJ2-2 | - | - | TRBV6-5 | TGTGCCAGCACTAGAACCCCATCGAACACCGGGGAGCTGTTTTTT | CASTRTPSNTGELFF
TRBJ2-5 | TRBD1 | - | TRBV7-2 | TGTGCCAGCAGCCTATCACAGGGGCAAGAGACCCAGTACTTC | CASSLSQGQETQYF
TRBJ1-2 | TRBD1 | few | TRBV7-3 | TGTGCCAGCAGCCCTGGGACAGGGAATGGCTACACCTTC | CASSPGTGNGYTF